This T cell receptor (beta chain) was found in a study of regulatory T cells in long-lasting Graves disease (dated by TCRdb to the early 2020s). At the level of the whole study: Persistent Graves' disease meant more than 5 years of antithyroid drug treatment with TSH receptor autoantibodies that stayed positive. Persistent Graves' disease patients were compared with newly diagnosed Graves' disease patients by peripheral blood TCR sequencing and RNA sequencing. The study was conducted in China and was registered as a clinical trial. A total of around 35 samples underwent TCR sequencing, from roughly 13 patients with persistent Graves' disease and 20 patients with newly diagnosed Graves' disease. Persistent Graves' disease patients in the clinical cohort had taken antithyroid drugs for roughly 10 years on average. Results the study describes overall, beyond this receptor: Compared with newly diagnosed patients, persistent Graves' disease patients had lower TCR Shannon entropy and fewer highly expanded clones, which suggests clonal expansion. Preferential use of TRBV28, TRBJ1-2 and TRBJ2-5 was observed in persistent disease, whereas TRBV20-1 and TRBJ2-1 were favored in newly diagnosed disease. The authors acknowledged the small sample size as a limitation that may reduce accuracy. More public clonotypes were shared among persistent patients (around 2,600) than among newly diagnosed patients (approximately 930). Sequencing and analysis were restricted to the TCR beta chain. Peripheral blood alone was examined, since thyroid tissue, which constituted the primary lesion, could not be accessed.

Turning to this clonotype: What antigen it recognizes has not been identified. No clone much larger than this one lies a single base away; base qualities are absent.

Library preparation employed multiplex PCR. Sequencing instrument: Illumina HiSeq 4000. iRepertoire HTBI primers and Arm-PCR amplification of CDR3 regions were used to construct TCR beta libraries. Before sequencing, the PCR products went through gel purification. As for how the authors treated the data: Across samples, about 64 TRBV and 13 to 15 TRBJ segments were identified and used for gene usage analysis of CDR3 amino acid clonotypes. COPE and FqMerger were used to merge filtered high-quality paired reads into contigs. BLAST was used to align contigs to IMGT TRBV, TRBD and TRBJ reference genes, with CDR3 defined following IMGT. Any clonotype with a frequency above 0.1% was counted as a highly expanded clone. Shannon entropy served as the measure of repertoire diversity, while the Gini coefficient captured V-J evenness. A clonotype found in more than one individual was treated as public. The public sequencing data were trimmed at Q25 with fastp and processed into clonotypes with MiXCR by TCRdb, which kept only in-frame beta chains. Rows with a matching CDR3 protein are joined into one entry that keeps the most common DNA and genes. TCRdb assigned the V and J calls; the authors' analysis was not used. Counted in this sample were 600,000 to 850,000 distinct CDR3 sequences; around 30% of them appeared once. The top ten clonotypes cover about two fifths of the sample.

In the paper's terms, the time point label means: persistent/refractory GD, antithyroid drugs over 5 years with positive TRAb. For both TCR sequencing and RNA sequencing, RNA was extracted from PBMCs using TRIzol. The diagnosis of Graves' disease followed American Thyroid Association guidelines. Patients for the study were recruited at an endocrinology department in Xi'an, China. From each patient, approximately 10 milliliters of peripheral blood was collected into an EDTA anticoagulant tube. PBMCs were isolated by Ficoll Paque Plus density gradient separation without further T cell sorting. RNA quality was checked with an Agilent 2100 Bioanalyzer and agarose gel, and concentration with a NanoDrop 2000. Looking up the germline V gene yields CDR1 SGHRS and CDR2 YFSETQ. From cysteine to phenylalanine, the CDR3 is 14 amino acids long. Solely the CDR3 DNA is kept, with 42 bases framed from the first base. The V and J ends are trimmed by 2 bases and 1 base, leaving 9 bases between them.

This TCR was sampled from a female donor with Graves disease. This chain joins TRBV5-1 to TRBJ1-2; no D gene call is confident. Sequences were derived from peripheral blood mononuclear cells (PBMCs), sampled when the disease was refractory, from a patient treated with antithyroid drugs. The bases are TGCGCCAGCAGCTTTGAAGGGAGTAACTATGGCTACACCTTC. Its protein is CASSFEGSNYGYTF. The full variable domain, completed from the reference TRBV5-1 and TRBJ1-2 proteins outside the CDR3, reads KAGVTQTPRYLIKTRGQQVTLSCSPISGHRSVSWYQQTPGQGLQFLFEYFSETQRNKGNFPGRFSGRQFSNSRSEMNVSTLELGDSALYLCASSFEGSNYGYTFGSGTRLTVV.